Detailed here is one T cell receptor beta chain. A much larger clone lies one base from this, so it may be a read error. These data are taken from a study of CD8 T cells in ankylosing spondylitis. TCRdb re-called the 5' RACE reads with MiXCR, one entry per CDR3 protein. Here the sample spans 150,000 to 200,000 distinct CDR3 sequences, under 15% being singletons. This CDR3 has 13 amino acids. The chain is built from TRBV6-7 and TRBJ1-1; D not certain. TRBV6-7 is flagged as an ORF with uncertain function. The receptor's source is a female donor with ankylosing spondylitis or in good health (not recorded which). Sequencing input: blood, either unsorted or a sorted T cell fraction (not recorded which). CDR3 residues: CTSSYSPDYEAFF. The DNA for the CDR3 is TGTACCAGCAGTTACTCACCCGACTATGAAGCTTTCTTT.